Included here is one T cell receptor (beta chain) sequence, with context. The data belong to a study of early T cells in non-severe SARS-CoV-2 infection. The CDR3 covers 14 residues. V gave up 5 bases and J gave up 3 bases; unmatched junction bases: 5. Germline V gene lookup returns CDR1 SGHRS and CDR2 YFSETQ. TCRdb used MiXCR to reprocess the 5' RACE reads, holding one entry per CDR3 protein. The data hold around 88,000 distinct CDR3 sequences, with roughly 14% observed a single time. The sample consisted of whole blood. The chain carries TRBV5-1 and TRBJ2-1; 7 bases agree with TRBD2. The sequence was obtained from an adult who was a healthcare worker with PCR-confirmed SARS-CoV-2 infection or an uninfected control (not recorded which). CDR3 nucleotides: TGCGCCAGCAGTCCCGGGACTAACTACAATGAGCAGTTCTTC. This gives the protein CASSPGTNYNEQFF. Full variable domain (missing parts from reference TRBV5-1 and TRBJ2-1): KAGVTQTPRYLIKTRGQQVTLSCSPISGHRSVSWYQQTPGQGLQFLFEYFSETQRNKGNFPGRFSGRQFSNSRSEMNVSTLELGDSALYLCASSPGTNYNEQFFGPGTRLTVL.